The rows below give T cell receptor beta chains drawn from one sample of a study of molecular identifiers for immune sequencing clone quantification. From the PCR reads, TCRdb called clonotypes with MiXCR, one entry per CDR3 protein. The table has about 510,000 distinct CDR3 sequences, around 23% seen once. Sequencing used naive CD8+ T cells from blood, with Jurkat cell RNA spiked in. The receptors stem from a human donor in good health. Some libraries in this study had Jurkat cell RNA spiked in. Each CDR3 is given with its conserved first and last residue. D genes are given only for firm matches. Where a row states a size, it is once, few, many or the class of an expanded clone; other rows omit it.

V,J,D,size,CDR3,DNA
TRBV28,TRBJ1-2,-,many,CASSFEEGGLNYYGYTF,TGTGCCAGCAGCTTCGAAGAGGGGGGGCTGAATTACTATGGCTACACCTTC
TRBV28,TRBJ1-3,TRBD1,-,CASSLTGQGYGNTIYF,TGTGCCAGCAGTTTAACCGGACAGGGGTATGGAAACACCATATATTTT
TRBV4-1,TRBJ1-2,TRBD1,many,CASSQDGGRGLVGYTF,TGCGCCAGCAGCCAAGATGGAGGCAGGGGGCTTGTTGGCTACACCTTC
TRBV20-1,TRBJ2-2,-,few,CSARGGWDSTGELFF,TGCAGTGCTAGAGGGGGGTGGGACTCCACCGGGGAGCTGTTTTTT
TRBV10-3,TRBJ2-2,TRBD1,-,CATPGQGAGELFF,TGTGCCACCCCGGGACAGGGGGCCGGGGAGCTGTTTTTT
TRBV30,TRBJ2-1,TRBD2,few,CAWSETLAGEPNEQFF,TGTGCCTGGAGTGAAACTCTAGCGGGGGAGCCCAATGAGCAGTTCTTC
TRBV5-6,TRBJ2-7,TRBD2,few,CASSPGLAGESYYEQYF,TGTGCCAGCAGCCCCGGACTAGCGGGAGAGTCTTACTACGAGCAGTACTTC
TRBV2,TRBJ1-5,TRBD1,many,CASRTGQGGNQPQHF,TGTGCCAGCAGAACCGGACAGGGCGGAAATCAGCCCCAGCATTTT
TRBV6-2/TRBV6-3,TRBJ1-5,-,-,CASSQPGQTAYSNQPQHF,TGTGCCAGCAGTCAACCCGGACAGACCGCCTATAGCAATCAGCCCCAGCATTTT
TRBV2,TRBJ2-3,TRBD2,many,CASSVSTSGDVPNRYTDTQYF,TGTGCCAGCAGTGTATCGACTAGCGGGGACGTTCCTAATAGATACACAGATACGCAGTATTTT
TRBV27,TRBJ2-1,-,-,CASSSLATYNEQFF,TGTGCCAGCAGTAGTCTAGCGACCTACAATGAGCAGTTCTTC
TRBV7-9,TRBJ2-5,TRBD2,many,CASSSSLAEETQYF,TGTGCCAGCAGCTCCTCACTAGCGGAAGAGACCCAGTACTTC
TRBV6-1,TRBJ2-7,-,few,CASSASGRYYEQYF,TGTGCCAGCAGTGCTTCAGGGAGATACTACGAGCAGTACTTC
TRBV10-3,TRBJ2-2,TRBD1,-,CAIIWQGALNLPGELFF,TGTGCCATCATCTGGCAGGGGGCGCTTAATCTCCCCGGGGAGCTGTTTTTT
TRBV28,TRBJ2-1,-,many,CASAPWPGVNEQFF,TGTGCCAGCGCACCCTGGCCCGGGGTGAATGAGCAGTTCTTC
TRBV7-3,TRBJ2-2,TRBD2,few,CASSLLPRPRLADGGELFF,TGTGCCAGCAGCTTATTACCCCGTCCGCGGCTAGCGGATGGCGGGGAGCTGTTTTTT
TRBV6-1,TRBJ2-3,-,once,CASSDSPTDTQYF,TGTGCCAGCAGTGACAGCCCAACAGATACGCAGTATTTT
TRBV5-6,TRBJ2-7,-,once,CASSFPGLASLEQYF,TGTGCCAGCAGCTTTCCGGGACTCGCCTCCCTCGAGCAGTACTTC
TRBV28,TRBJ1-3,-,few,CASSFPTYAGNTIYF,TGTGCCAGCAGTTTTCCCACCTACGCTGGAAACACCATATATTTT
TRBV10-3,TRBJ1-5,TRBD1,-,CAISADTTGDNQPQHF,TGTGCCATCAGTGCCGATACTACAGGGGACAATCAGCCCCAGCATTTT
TRBV15,TRBJ2-7,TRBD1,many,CATSTDRGLGEQYF,TGTGCCACCAGTACGGACAGGGGGCTGGGCGAGCAGTACTTC
TRBV27,TRBJ2-7,TRBD1,-,CASSTGGSTYEQYF,TGTGCCAGCAGTACAGGGGGCTCAACGTACGAGCAGTACTTC
TRBV19,TRBJ1-5,-,-,CASSIGIGASQPQHF,TGTGCCAGTAGTATAGGAATAGGGGCAAGTCAGCCCCAGCATTTT
TRBV6-5,TRBJ1-1,-,many,CASSYRFSNTEAFF,TGTGCCAGCAGTTACAGGTTCTCGAACACTGAAGCTTTCTTT
TRBV4-3,TRBJ1-2,TRBD1,few,CASSLTIIDREYYGYTF,TGCGCCAGCAGCCTAACTATTATCGACAGGGAATACTATGGCTACACCTTC
TRBV29-1,TRBJ1-2,-,many,CSVEAPTDSNYGYTF,TGCAGCGTTGAAGCCCCGACAGATTCTAACTATGGCTACACCTTC
TRBV9,TRBJ1-4,-,many,CASSVDGGREKLFF,TGTGCCAGCAGCGTAGATGGAGGTCGAGAAAAACTGTTTTTT
TRBV27,TRBJ2-7,TRBD2,-,CASSSSLAAYEQYF,TGTGCCAGCAGTTCCTCCCTAGCGGCCTACGAGCAGTACTTC
TRBV7-6,TRBJ2-1,TRBD2,few,CASRSTSGDYNEQFF,TGTGCCAGCAGGTCGACTAGCGGAGATTACAATGAGCAGTTCTTC
TRBV13,TRBJ2-2,TRBD2,few,CASRDVSGTIIGELFF,TGTGCCAGCAGAGACGTCAGCGGGACTATTATCGGGGAGCTGTTTTTT
TRBV6-2/TRBV6-3,TRBJ2-1,-,-,CASSYSSAGLAALTQFF,TGTGCCAGCAGTTACTCGAGTGCGGGACTGGCGGCTCTGACCCAGTTCTTC
TRBV4-1,TRBJ1-6,-,-,CASSPEVHPNSPLHF,TGCGCCAGCAGCCCAGAGGTGCACCCCAATTCACCCCTCCACTTT
TRBV6-2/TRBV6-3,TRBJ2-7,-,-,CASRPPGEWQYF,TGTGCCAGCAGGCCCCCAGGGGAGTGGCAGTACTTC
TRBV5-5,TRBJ2-5,TRBD2,many,CASSLFASGGEETQYF,TGTGCCAGCAGCTTGTTTGCTAGCGGGGGAGAAGAGACCCAGTACTTC
TRBV4-1,TRBJ2-7,-,few,CASSQDIALFSGDYEQYF,TGCGCCAGCAGCCAAGATATCGCCTTATTTTCTGGGGACTACGAGCAGTACTTC
TRBV27,TRBJ2-3,-,-,CASSFGGTGVEVDTQYF,TGTGCCAGCAGTTTTGGGGGCACGGGAGTAGAAGTAGATACGCAGTATTTT
TRBV12-3/TRBV12-4,TRBJ2-2,-,-,CASSWVLITGELFF,TGTGCCAGCAGTTGGGTACTTATCACCGGGGAGCTGTTTTTT
TRBV27,TRBJ1-3,-,few,CASSLSQEYSGNTIYF,TGTGCCAGCAGTTTATCCCAGGAGTACTCTGGAAACACCATATATTTT
TRBV20-1,TRBJ2-5,TRBD2,-,CSARALTLAAQETQYF,TGCAGTGCTAGAGCCTTGACACTAGCGGCGCAAGAGACCCAGTACTTC
TRBV12-3/TRBV12-4,TRBJ2-4,-,many,CASSLVSEEGIQYF,TGTGCCAGCAGTTTAGTTAGCGAAGAGGGCATTCAGTACTTC
TRBV6-4,TRBJ2-1,-,few,CASKGRPHNEQFF,TGTGCCAGCAAGGGGCGCCCCCACAATGAGCAGTTCTTC